These 6 T cell receptor beta chains were sequenced from one sample in a study of blood T cell repertoires in COVID-19. Clones were sequenced by immunoSEQ multiplex PCR, and TCRdb holds only the in-frame ones, with some missing. The profile shows under 200,000 clones, 83% of them singletons. The sample consisted of peripheral blood. The receptors here all came from a human donor in a cohort sampled during active COVID-19.

The gene calls are TRBV27 and TRBJ2-5; D is possibly TRBD2 (5 bases). The CDR3 sequence is 15 residues long. CDR1 and CDR2 from the germline V gene are MNHEY and SMNVEV (reference sequence). Trimming left V 3 bases short and J 4 bases short, with 15 bases between. The CDR3 loop reads CASSFVPRTRETQYF. In DNA form, the CDR3 reads TGTGCCAGCAGTTTTGTTCCTAGAACTAGAGAGACCCAGTACTTC.

The chain is built from TRBV2 and TRBJ2-7, with D perhaps matching TRBD1 (6 bases). The CDR3 consists of 15 residues. Trimming stripped 6 bases from V and 3 bases from J, with 18 bases between. In germline, CDR1 is SNHLY, CDR2 FYNNEI. CDR3 region: CASSRPAGRGYEQYF. CDR3 sequence (DNA): TGTGCCAGCAGCCGTCCGGCGGGCAGGGGCTACGAGCAGTACTTC.

The chain has TRBV15 and TRBJ2-1; D gene ambiguous. Looked up from germline, CDR1 is LNHNV and CDR2 is YYDKDF (reference sequence). Trimming left V 5 bases short and J 0 bases short, with 17 bases between. CDR3 length: 17 amino acids. The CDR3 nucleotides are TGTGCCACCAGCGGCCAAGTGGGCCTCAGCTCCTACAATGAGCAGTTCTTC. It yields the protein CATSGQVGLSSYNEQFF. Drawing the rest from reference TRBV15 and TRBJ2-1, the complete variable domain is DAMVIQNPRYQVTQFGKPVTLSCSQTLNHNVMYWYQQKSSQAPKLLFHYYDKDFNNEADTPDNFQSRRPNTSFCFLDIRSPGLGDTAMYLCATSGQVGLSSYNEQFFGPGTRLTVL.

This chain joins TRBV29-1 and TRBJ1-1; D unresolved. Trimming took 3 bases from V and 1 from J, leaving 15 bases between them. In germline, CDR1 is SQVTM, CDR2 ANQGSEA. This CDR3 is built from 15 residues. The CDR3 nucleotides are TGCAGCGTTGATCACGACAAGGCCCGGAACACTGAAGCTTTCTTT. Its protein product is CSVDHDKARNTEAFF.

The V and J genes are TRBV15 and TRBJ2-1; D may be TRBD2 (6 bases). CDR1 is LNHNV, CDR2 YYDKDF, per germline (reference sequence). CDR3 length: 14 amino acids. Trimming took off 0 bases at V and 5 bases at J, with 8 bases between the two ends. The CDR3 DNA reads TGTGCCACCAGCAGAGATGGAGGGAACAATGAGCAGTTCTTC. Encoded protein: CATSRDGGNNEQFF.

The CDR3 coding sequence is TGTGCCAGCAGCCAAGATGGGACTAGCGGGGGTCATTACTCCTACAATGAGCAGTTCTTC. Its protein is CASSQDGTSGGHYSYNEQFF. The chain uses TRBV4-2 and TRBJ2-1; 14 bases are a match to TRBD2. Germline CDR1 reads LGHNA; CDR2 reads YNFKEQ. The junction had 7 bases not matched to a gene; V was cut back by 0 bases and J by 0 bases. This CDR3 is built from 20 residues.